Below are 27 T cell receptor beta chains sequenced from a single sample in a study of CD8+CD57+ T cells in acquired aplastic anemia. Genomic DNA templated the TCR beta VDJ and CDR3 profiling. TCRdb analysed the reads with MiXCR anew, one entry per CDR3 protein. Counted here are roughly 80,000 distinct CDR3 sequences, under 50% occurring once; the ten biggest clones make up 66%. The sequencing input was sorted CD4+, CD8+, or CD8+CD57+ T cells (not recorded which) from PBMCs. The origin of the receptors is a human donor in good health, serving as a control.

The rearrangement uses TRBV6-1 and TRBJ2-1, with TRBD2 matching over 11 bases. The CDR3 runs to 14 residues. V trimming: 7 bases; J trimming: 8 bases; junction bases outside the gene matches: 7. Germline V CDR1 and CDR2: MNHNS, SASEGT. CDR3 in amino acids: CASILAGGRDEQFF. In nucleotides, the CDR3 is TGTGCCAGCATATTAGCGGGAGGGCGAGATGAGCAGTTCTTC.

The sample holds one count of this clonotype. V gene TRBV5-4 combines with J gene TRBJ2-7, with 7 bases that match TRBD2. Germline V gene lookup returns CDR1 SGHNT and CDR2 YYREEE (reference sequence). The CDR3 is 15 amino acids. J was trimmed by 0 bases and V by 4 bases; bases with no gene match: 7. This CDR3 reads CASSRPGTTSYEQYF. DNA of the CDR3: TGTGCCAGCAGCCGTCCCGGGACTACCTCCTACGAGCAGTACTTC.

J is TRBJ2-3 and V is TRBV10-3, with a weak D call TRBD2 (6 bases). Germline values: CDR1 ENHRY, CDR2 SYGVKD. The CDR3 is made up of 16 amino acids. The V gene lost 0 bases and the J gene lost 6 bases, with 16 bases spanning the gap. CDR3 loop: CAISESEEGQGDTQYF. As DNA, the CDR3 is TGTGCCATCAGTGAGTCGGAGGAGGGCCAAGGGGATACGCAGTATTTT.

CDR3 nucleotides: TGTGCCACCAGCAGGGCTCCGGGACAGGGTGATTCACCCCTCCACTTT. This encodes CATSRAPGQGDSPLHF. This chain links TRBV15 with TRBJ1-6; 9 bases are shared with TRBD1. The germline V gene has CDR1 LNHNV and CDR2 YYDKDF (reference sequence). The V and J ends lost 3 bases and 8 bases, in that order; junction bases with no gene match: 8. This CDR3 spans 16 amino acids.

This sequence joins TRBV9 and TRBJ1-6; no clear D. Germline CDR1 SGDLS, CDR2 YYNGEE. V lost 3 bases, J lost 9 bases, and 19 bases lay in between. CDR3 length: 16 amino acids. DNA of the CDR3: TGTGCCAGCAGCGCCCGGGAACACGCGGAGGGTTCACCCCTCCACTTT. It is translated as CASSAREHAEGSPLHF.

The J gene is TRBJ2-3, the V gene TRBV2, with 7 bases fitting TRBD1. The CDR3 has 15 residues. With 6 bases clipped from V and 6 bases from J, the junction kept 12 bases outside the gene matches. Germline CDR1 SNHLY, CDR2 FYNNEI. Here the CDR3 reads CASSVTGYESDTQYF. The DNA for the CDR3 is TGTGCCAGCAGCGTGACAGGGTATGAGAGCGATACGCAGTATTTT.

This chain uses TRBV29-1 with TRBJ1-5, with no clear D. Trimming took 4 bases from V and 6 from J, leaving 10 bases between them. This CDR3 is built from 12 residues. Germline V CDR1 and CDR2: SQVTM, ANQGSEA. The CDR3 here is CSVGDWAQPQHF. The DNA of the CDR3 is TGCAGCGTTGGGGATTGGGCTCAGCCCCAGCATTTT.

In the case of this clonotype: One junction end disagrees with the germline gene, perhaps due to a read error. The J gene is TRBJ1-2, the V gene TRBV12-3 or TRBV12-4; D gene ambiguous. The CDR3 runs to 14 residues. CDR3 sequence (DNA): TGTGCCAGCAGCTTAGACGGGGTATACTATGGCTACACCTTC. Its protein is CASSLDGVYYGYTF.

Note on this clonotype: A much more abundant neighbour one base away suggests this may be a read error. The gene calls are TRBV10-2 and TRBJ2-4; maybe TRBD1 (6 bases). This CDR3 spans 17 amino acids. Germline assignment: CDR1 WSHSY and CDR2 SAAADI. Here the CDR3 reads CVSSVLGQQIAKNIQYF. CDR3 DNA sequence: TGCGTCAGCAGCGTCCTTGGACAGCAGATAGCCAAAAACATTCAGTACTTC.

The chain links TRBV29-1 to TRBJ2-3, with 7 nucleotides matching TRBD1. The V and J ends lost 5 bases and 5 bases, in that order; junction bases with no gene match: 7. From germline, CDR1 is SQVTM and CDR2 ANQGSEA. The CDR3 sequence is 13 residues long. This chain's CDR3 is CSVSRGQGDTQYF. CDR3 nucleotide sequence: TGCAGCGTTTCTAGGGGGCAGGGAGATACGCAGTATTTT.

Regarding this clonotype: A read error may be the cause here, since a much bigger clone is one base away. The chain combines TRBV11-1 with TRBJ2-1; 11 nucleotides match TRBD2. V lost 4 bases, J lost 9 bases, and 11 bases stayed unmatched. Germline CDR1 reads SGHAT; CDR2 reads FQDESV (reference sequence). The CDR3 is made up of 16 amino acids. Written as DNA, the CDR3 is TGTGCCAGCAGCTCGTCACTAGCGGGAGAAGGTGGTGAGCAGTTCTTC. Residues: CASSSSLAGEGGEQFF.

In this sample, this clonotype turned up a few times. The chain links TRBV30 to TRBJ1-2; no clear D. Trimming stripped 2 bases from V and 4 bases from J, with 14 bases between. Germline lookup yields CDR1 GTSNPN and CDR2 SVGIG (reference sequence). The length of the CDR3 is 14 residues. DNA for the CDR3: TGTGCCTGGAGTCCACGGGGTGGGAGCTATGGCTACACCTTC. Protein: CAWSPRGGSYGYTF.

This rearrangement joins TRBV10-3 to TRBJ2-3, with D hard to call. Trimming shortened V by 8 bases and J by 4 bases, and 13 bases separated the two germline ends. CDR1 is ENHRY, CDR2 SYGVKD, per germline. This CDR3 is 13 amino acids long. The CDR3 loop is CAIGAQRPDTQYF. The CDR3 DNA reads TGTGCCATCGGAGCCCAGCGTCCAGATACGCAGTATTTT.

This clonotype was observed at least ten times. The chain recombines TRBV29-1 with TRBJ2-3; D uncertain. Trimming cost V 4 bases and J 1 base, with 18 bases left between them. CDR1 and CDR2 (germline): SQVTM, ANQGSEA. The CDR3 extends over 16 amino acids. The CDR3 spells CSVVTGSYSGTDTQYF. CDR3 coding DNA: TGCAGCGTTGTCACCGGGTCGTATTCTGGCACAGATACGCAGTATTTT.

The chain carries TRBV2 and TRBJ2-1, with unresolved D. The CDR3 length is 13 residues. The germline V gene has CDR1 SNHLY and CDR2 FYNNEI. Between the trimmed V and J ends, which lost 4 bases and 5 bases, there was a span of 9 bases. CDR3 sequence reads: CASSVNPNNEQFF. The DNA for the CDR3 is TGTGCCAGCAGTGTAAACCCAAACAATGAGCAGTTCTTC.

In its sample, this clonotype was seen many times. CDR3 nucleotide sequence: TGTGCCAGCAGGGGTGGGGGTAGCACAGATACGCAGTATTTT. Its protein product is CASRGGGSTDTQYF. The chain uses TRBV2 and TRBJ2-3; D tentatively reads TRBD1 or TRBD2 (5 bases each). Germline V gene lookup returns CDR1 SNHLY and CDR2 FYNNEI. The CDR3 sequence is 14 residues long. V was pared by 6 bases and J by 0 bases, with 10 bases between.

On this clonotype: It is likely a read error, because the conserved phenylalanine at the end of the CDR3 is missing. V usage is TRBV15 and J usage is TRBJ2-6, with D possibly called TRBD1 or TRBD2 (6 bases each). Per germline, CDR1 LNHNV and CDR2 YYDKDF (reference sequence). This CDR3 has 15 residues. The CDR3 here is CATSPPNRGANALTL. The CDR3 nucleotides are TGTGCCACCAGCCCGCCAAATAGGGGGGCCAACGCCCTGACTCTC.

This clonotype was counted between two and nine times. The V gene is TRBV30, the J gene TRBJ2-5; TRBD1 is a possible D gene (5 bases). V lost 0 bases and J 2 bases, leaving 10 bases between the germline ends. The germline CDR1 and CDR2 sequences are GTSNPN and SVGIG (reference sequence). The CDR3 runs 14 residues. CDR3 in amino acids: CAWSVGAGQETQYF. The CDR3 DNA sequence: TGTGCCTGGAGTGTAGGCGCAGGGCAAGAGACCCAGTACTTC.

The table lists this clonotype with many counts. V gene TRBV19 combines with J gene TRBJ2-7; no reliable D call. Deletions cut 3 bases from V and 3 bases from J, with 12 bases between. This CDR3 contains 14 residues. The germline V gene encodes CDR1 LNHDA and CDR2 SQIVND (reference sequence). CDR3 region: CASSIGVPLYEQYF. CDR3 nucleotide sequence: TGTGCCAGTAGTATTGGGGTCCCCCTCTACGAGCAGTACTTC.

This clonotype was detected once. This chain uses TRBV20-1 with TRBJ1-6, with D possibly TRBD1 on 5 matching bases. CDR3 size: 15 residues. From germline, CDR1 is DFQATT and CDR2 SNEGSKA (reference sequence). V shed 5 bases and J shed 0 bases, with 11 bases lying between them. The CDR3 reads CSAPQASSYNSPLHF. In DNA form, the CDR3 reads TGCAGTGCTCCACAGGCCAGCTCCTATAATTCACCCCTCCACTTT.

This clonotype was seen ten or more times. V is TRBV5-1 and J is TRBJ2-1; TRBD2 matches 13 bases. Germline V CDR1 and CDR2: SGHRS, YFSETQ. The CDR3 consists of 15 residues. The ends lost 2 bases at V and 9 bases at J; junction bases unmatched: 5. As DNA, the CDR3 is TGCGCCAGCAGCTTAAGGACTAGCGGGAGTTCTGAGCAGTTCTTC. Translated: CASSLRTSGSSEQFF.

For this clonotype: One end of the junction does not line up with germline, which may come from a read error. The CDR3 region has the DNA TGCGCCAGCAGCTTGGATCTCTGGACAGGGCGGACACCCCTCCACTTT. It specifies CASSLDLWTGRTPLHF. This chain links TRBV11-2 with TRBJ1-6, with TRBD1 matching 8 bases. CDR3 length equals 16 residues. Germline CDR1 reads SGHAT; CDR2 reads FQNNGV.

This clonotype was detected once. V and J are TRBV19 and TRBJ1-1; 7 bases map to TRBD1. The germline gives CDR1 LNHDA, CDR2 SQIVND (reference sequence). This CDR3 has 18 amino acids. J lost 0 bases, V lost 0 bases, and 10 bases had no gene match. CDR3 sequence: CASSIDLETGKMNTEAFF. As DNA, the CDR3 is TGTGCCAGTAGTATAGATCTAGAGACAGGGAAGATGAACACTGAAGCTTTCTTT.

This clonotype was seen many times. The chain is built from TRBV2 and TRBJ1-1; a possible D gene is TRBD1 (5 bases). Germline V gene data show CDR1 as SNHLY and CDR2 as FYNNEI. The CDR3 totals 13 residues. The ends were cut back, 1 base at V and 4 bases at J, with 7 bases in the middle. Written as DNA, the CDR3 is TGTGCCAGCAGTGAAGGCCAGGGCACTGAAGCTTTCTTT. Amino acid sequence: CASSEGQGTEAFF.

As for this clonotype: The junction departs from the called germline gene at one end, perhaps through a read error. This chain connects TRBV6-4 to TRBJ1-6; TRBD1 aligns across 8 bases. This CDR3 has 14 residues. The V gene's germline CDR1 is MRHNA and CDR2 SNTAGT. The CDR3 coding sequence is TGCGCCAGCTCACCCTCAGGGGGCAATTCACCCCTCCACTTT. Amino acid sequence: CASSPSGGNSPLHF.

The rearrangement uses TRBV10-3 and TRBJ1-6, with no clear D. With 6 bases removed from V and 8 bases from J, the gap between germline ends came to 20 bases. CDR1 and CDR2 from the germline V gene are ENHRY and SYGVKD. The CDR3 has 16 amino acids. The CDR3 spells CAISGRADSIHSPLHF. The DNA of the CDR3 is TGTGCCATCAGCGGTAGGGCCGATTCTATCCATTCACCCCTCCACTTT.

This clonotype showed up just a few times. The gene calls are TRBV4-1 and TRBJ2-1; weak D call: TRBD2 (6 bases). The germline V gene encodes CDR1 MGHRA and CDR2 YSYEKL. Trimming cost V 0 bases and J 11 bases, with 11 bases left between them. This CDR3 comprises 13 residues. DNA for the CDR3: TGCGCCAGCAGCCAAGATCTGGGACTCCAGCAGTTCTTC. It encodes CASSQDLGLQQFF.